Below, 20 T cell receptor beta chains from the same sample are listed, as sequenced in a study of glioma-infiltrating T cells after dendritic cell vaccination. Clones were read by immunoSEQ multiplex PCR, and TCRdb kept only the in-frame ones, dropping some. The table lists 4,000 or so clones, around 93% of them singletons. This sample comprised blood, obtained before dendritic cell vaccination. These receptors were collected from a human donor with glioblastoma.

V gene TRBV5-1 combines with J gene TRBJ1-4; TRBD1 is a possible D gene (6 bases). The V gene lost 4 bases and the J gene lost 0 bases, with 13 bases spanning the gap. Germline V CDR1 and CDR2: SGHRS, YFSETQ. CDR3 length: 16 residues. In nucleotides, the CDR3 is TGCGCCAGCAGCACCGGAAACAGGGCAACTAATGAAAAACTGTTTTTT. It specifies CASSTGNRATNEKLFF.

The V call is TRBV11-2, the J call TRBJ1-1, with 8 bases aligning to TRBD1. The germline gives CDR1 SGHAT, CDR2 FQNNGV. The V segment lost 3 bases and the J segment 9 bases; nucleotides outside the gene matches: 15. The length of the CDR3 is 16 residues. This CDR3 reads CASSLGTGSTRAQAFF. Written as DNA, the CDR3 is TGTGCCAGCAGCTTGGGGACAGGATCCACTAGGGCGCAAGCTTTCTTT.

This chain uses TRBV5-1 with TRBJ2-2; TRBD1 might be the D (6 bases). There are 18 residues in the CDR3. The V gene's germline CDR1 is SGHRS and CDR2 YFSETQ. Deletions cut 4 bases from V and 4 bases from J, with 23 bases between. Written as DNA, the CDR3 is TGCGCCAGCAGCACCCGACAGGTTCTCGGGGTTGGCACCGGGGAGCTGTTTTTT. Residues: CASSTRQVLGVGTGELFF.

The chain links TRBV5-6 to TRBJ2-7; D possibly corresponds to TRBD1 (6 bases). Trimming cost V 6 bases and J 3 bases, with 16 bases left between them. Per germline, CDR1 SGHDT and CDR2 YYEEEE. This CDR3 is built from 14 residues. The CDR3 here is CASTPGPDSYEQYF. The CDR3 DNA reads as TGTGCCAGCACCCCGGGGCCGGACAGCTACGAGCAGTACTTC.

This chain joins TRBV5-1 and TRBJ2-5; 9 nucleotides line up with TRBD1. V shed 3 bases, J shed 1 base, and the junction held 10 bases outside the gene matches. Germline CDR1 and CDR2: SGHRS and YFSETQ. The CDR3 contains 17 residues. CDR3 nucleotide sequence: TGCGCCAGCAGCTACCCCCGACAGGGGGGACCCCAAGAGACCCAGTACTTC. As protein: CASSYPRQGGPQETQYF.

This clone was recorded only once. The chain uses TRBV7-2 and TRBJ2-1; 10 positions agree with TRBD1. Losses at the gene ends were 4 bases for V and 8 bases for J; bases not matched to a gene: 8. This CDR3 has 15 amino acids. Germline-derived CDR1 and CDR2 are SGHTA and FQGNSA. The CDR3 DNA is TGTGCCAGCAGCTCAGGACAGGGGGGGGTCTATGAGCAGTTCTTC. Protein product: CASSSGQGGVYEQFF.

The count of this clone is one. V usage is TRBV4-1 and J usage is TRBJ1-4, with 9 bases that match TRBD1. Germline values: CDR1 MGHRA, CDR2 YSYEKL. The ends lost 0 bases at V and 8 bases at J; junction bases unmatched: 13. The CDR3 extends over 18 amino acids. This CDR3 is CASSQETGGVSWDEKLFF. Here the CDR3 DNA reads TGCGCCAGCAGCCAAGAAACAGGGGGCGTAAGTTGGGACGAAAAACTGTTTTTT.

The chain employs TRBV28 and TRBJ2-1; weak D call: TRBD2 (7 bases). CDR1 MDHEN and CDR2 SYDVKM come from the germline V gene. V was trimmed by 2 bases and J by 5 bases, leaving 22 bases between them. The CDR3 has 18 residues. DNA for the CDR3: TGTGCCAGCAGTTTACTCTCCTTTTACCAGGGGAGGGACAATGAGCAGTTCTTC. This codes for CASSLLSFYQGRDNEQFF. Complete variable domain (other parts from reference TRBV28 and TRBJ2-1): DVKVTQSSRYLVKRTGEKVFLECVQDMDHENMFWYRQDPGLGLRLIYFSYDVKMKEKGDIPEGYSVSREKKERFSLILESASTNQTSMYLCASSLLSFYQGRDNEQFFGPGTRLTVL.

This chain joins TRBV18 and TRBJ1-1; 9 nucleotides match TRBD1. CDR3 size: 14 residues. Germline CDR1 KGHSH, CDR2 LQKENI. Losses at the gene ends were 3 bases for V and 4 bases for J; bases not matched to a gene: 3. This CDR3 reads CASSPTGGGTEAFF. CDR3 DNA sequence: TGTGCCAGCTCACCGACAGGGGGTGGCACTGAAGCTTTCTTT.

This sequence joins TRBV2 and TRBJ2-1, with D tentatively TRBD2 (5 bases). Trimming removed 4 bases at V and 4 bases at J, with 14 bases between. The CDR3 covers 15 residues. The germline V gene has CDR1 SNHLY and CDR2 FYNNEI. The CDR3 coding sequence is TGTGCCAGCAGTGCTGACAAGGCGGGTTACAATGAGCAGTTCTTC. This encodes CASSADKAGYNEQFF.

V and J are TRBV4-2 and TRBJ2-5, with D hard to call. Germline V CDR1 and CDR2: LGHNA, YNFKEQ. The CDR3 sequence is 12 residues long. V lost 0 bases, J lost 7 bases, and 6 bases lay in between. The CDR3 DNA is TGTGCCAGCAGCCAAGATACGGGGACCCAGTACTTC. It translates to CASSQDTGTQYF.

The table lists this clone with a few counts. This chain connects TRBV2 to TRBJ2-5; TRBD1 agrees at 9 bases. Unmatched junction bases numbered 9, after V lost 5 bases and J lost 5 bases. Germline V gene data show CDR1 as SNHLY and CDR2 as FYNNEI. This CDR3 spans 15 amino acids. The CDR3 sequence: CASSFRTGGDETQYF. The DNA of the CDR3 is TGTGCCAGCAGTTTCAGAACAGGGGGCGATGAGACCCAGTACTTC.

As DNA, the CDR3 is TGTGCCAGCAGTTTCAGGGGGCTAGGCTATGGCTACACCTTC. Residues: CASSFRGLGYGYTF. The chain recombines TRBV27 with TRBJ1-2; 8 bases fit TRBD1. Looked up from germline, CDR1 is MNHEY and CDR2 is SMNVEV (reference sequence). CDR3 size: 14 residues. The V and J ends lost 3 bases and 4 bases, in that order; junction bases with no gene match: 4.

This clone has just one count. In DNA form, the CDR3 reads TGCGCCAGCAAAACCTTCGGGACAGCTACCTACGAGCAGTACTTC. It yields the protein CASKTFGTATYEQYF. The chain is built from TRBV10-2 and TRBJ2-7, with TRBD1 matching 7 bases. CDR1 is WSHSY and CDR2 is SAAADI in the germline V gene. There are 15 residues in the CDR3. The ends lost 7 bases at V and 2 bases at J; junction bases unmatched: 11.

The chain uses TRBV27 and TRBJ2-7, with TRBD2 matching over 12 bases. Germline V CDR1 and CDR2: MNHEY, SMNVEV (reference sequence). The V and J ends lost 2 bases and 7 bases, in that order; junction bases with no gene match: 9. The CDR3 spans 16 residues. CDR3 protein: CASSLGTSGPVLEQYF. For the CDR3, the DNA is TGTGCCAGCAGTTTAGGGACTAGCGGGCCAGTCTTAGAGCAGTACTTC.

The chain employs TRBV7-2 and TRBJ2-1; TRBD2 agrees at 10 bases. The CDR3 spans 14 residues. Trimming cost V 6 bases and J 7 bases; bases outside gene matches: 6. The V gene's germline CDR1 is SGHTA and CDR2 FQGNSA. CDR3 protein: CASRGAGGPNEQFF. CDR3 bases: TGTGCCAGCAGGGGAGCGGGAGGGCCGAATGAGCAGTTCTTC.

The chain couples TRBV7-9 to TRBJ1-4; no clear D gene. V was shortened by 5 bases and J by 7 bases, with 14 bases between the two germline ends. CDR1 and CDR2 (germline): SEHNR, FQNEAQ (reference sequence). CDR3 length equals 14 residues. The CDR3 spells CASSQTASGEKLFF. CDR3 bases: TGTGCCAGCAGCCAAACGGCGTCGGGTGAAAAACTGTTTTTT.

The chain has TRBV20-1 and TRBJ2-1; D perhaps matches TRBD1 (6 bases). Germline V gene lookup returns CDR1 DFQATT and CDR2 SNEGSKA (reference sequence). The CDR3 is made up of 11 amino acids. V dropped 6 bases and J dropped 6 bases, with 9 bases sitting between them. The CDR3 coding sequence is TGCAGTGCGAACAGGGTCAATGAGCAGTTCTTC. It encodes CSANRVNEQFF.

This chain joins TRBV28 and TRBJ2-3; the match to TRBD2 covers 7 bases. In germline, CDR1 is MDHEN, CDR2 SYDVKM. This CDR3 is 14 amino acids long. V shed 6 bases and J 0 bases; nucleotides not matched to a gene: 3. The CDR3 DNA sequence: TGTGCCAGCAGGGCGGGAGTAAGCACAGATACGCAGTATTTT. The encoded protein is CASRAGVSTDTQYF.

The chain combines TRBV4-1 with TRBJ2-1; D might be TRBD2 (5 bases). Per germline, CDR1 MGHRA and CDR2 YSYEKL. The CDR3 covers 14 residues. The V and J ends lost 6 bases and 4 bases respectively, with 13 bases between them. In DNA, the CDR3 is TGCGCCAGCAGAGAGCGGAGTCCATACAATGAGCAGTTCTTC. It codes for CASRERSPYNEQFF.